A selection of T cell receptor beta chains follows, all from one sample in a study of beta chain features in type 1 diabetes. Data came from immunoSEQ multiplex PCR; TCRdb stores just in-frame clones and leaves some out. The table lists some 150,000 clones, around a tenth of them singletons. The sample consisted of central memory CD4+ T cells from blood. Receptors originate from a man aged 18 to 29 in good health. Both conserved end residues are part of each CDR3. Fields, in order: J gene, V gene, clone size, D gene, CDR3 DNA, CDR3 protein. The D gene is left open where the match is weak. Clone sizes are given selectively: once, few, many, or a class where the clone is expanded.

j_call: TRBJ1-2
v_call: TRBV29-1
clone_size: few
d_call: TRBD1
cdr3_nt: TGCAGCGTTTACCGGGACAGGGGGCATGGCTACACCTTC
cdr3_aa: CSVYRDRGHGYTF

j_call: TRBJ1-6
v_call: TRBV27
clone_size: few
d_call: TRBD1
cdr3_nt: TGTGCCAGCAGTGCGACAGGGGTCTTTAATTCACCCCTCCACTTT
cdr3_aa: CASSATGVFNSPLHF

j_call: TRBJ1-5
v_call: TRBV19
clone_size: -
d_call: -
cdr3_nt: TGTGCCAGTAGACTACAGGGTCAGCCCCAGCATTTT
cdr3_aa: CASRLQGQPQHF

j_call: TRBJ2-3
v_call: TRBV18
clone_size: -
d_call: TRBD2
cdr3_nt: TGTGCCAGCGCACTAGCGGGACCCACAGATACGCAGTATTTT
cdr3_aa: CASALAGPTDTQYF

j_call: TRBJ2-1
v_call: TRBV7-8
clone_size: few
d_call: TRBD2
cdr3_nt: TGTGCCAGCCTTGGACTAGCGGGGAACAATGAGCAGTTCTTC
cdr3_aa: CASLGLAGNNEQFF

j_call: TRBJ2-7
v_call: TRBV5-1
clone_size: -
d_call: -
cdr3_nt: TGCGCCAGCAGCTTCGGGGGATCTAACTCCTACGAGCAGTACTTC
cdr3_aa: CASSFGGSNSYEQYF

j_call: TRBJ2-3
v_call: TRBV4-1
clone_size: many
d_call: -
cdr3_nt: TGCGCCAGCAGCCAAGTTGATATCCTATTCTATGATACGCAGTATTTT
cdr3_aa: CASSQVDILFYDTQYF

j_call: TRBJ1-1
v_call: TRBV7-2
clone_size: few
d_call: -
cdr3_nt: TGTGCCAGCAGCGTGGAGGTCTTTGATGCTTTCTTT
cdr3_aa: CASSVEVFDAFF

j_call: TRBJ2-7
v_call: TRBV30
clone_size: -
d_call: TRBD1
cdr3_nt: TGTGCCTGGGGGGGGACAGGTGTAGGCTACGAGCAGTACTTC
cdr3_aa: CAWGGTGVGYEQYF

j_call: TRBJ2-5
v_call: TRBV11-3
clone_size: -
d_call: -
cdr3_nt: TGTGCCAGCAGCTTCAGTTCAGGCGGGGACCAAGAGACCCAGTACTTC
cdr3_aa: CASSFSSGGDQETQYF

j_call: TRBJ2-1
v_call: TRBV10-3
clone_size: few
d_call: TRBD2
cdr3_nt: TGTGCCATCAGTAAGGGACTAGCGGATTACAATGAGCAGTTCTTC
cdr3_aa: CAISKGLADYNEQFF

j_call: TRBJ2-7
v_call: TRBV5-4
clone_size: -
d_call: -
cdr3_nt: TGTGTCAGCAGCTTGGGCGGGGCGGTGGGGGAGCAGTACTTC
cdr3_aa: CVSSLGGAVGEQYF

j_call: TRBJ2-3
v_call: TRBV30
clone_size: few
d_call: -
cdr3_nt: TGTGCCTGGAGTGTACCAACAGGGTTGAGCACAGATACGCAGTATTTT
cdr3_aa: CAWSVPTGLSTDTQYF